This T cell receptor (beta chain) came from a study of monozygotic twins with inflammatory bowel disease. Points from the study as a whole: Variability in patient repertoires may have come partly from differing immunosuppressive treatments.

TCRdb derives one entry per CDR3 protein from the 5' RACE reads, leaving out DNA. The sample has 350,000 to 400,000 distinct CDR3 sequences. About this clonotype itself: The antigen remains undetermined.

Germline-derived CDR1 and CDR2 are SGHNT and YYREEE (reference sequence). The CDR3 loop spans 14 amino acids. This TCR was sampled from a human donor with ulcerative colitis or Crohn's disease, or a healthy co-twin of an affected twin (not recorded which). The chain is built from TRBV5-4 and TRBJ2-4; TCRdb's D call of TRBD2 is untestable without DNA. Sequenced input: blood. The CDR3 protein is CASSIQEGKNIQYF.